The present TCR beta chain was sequenced within a study of blood T cell repertoires in COVID-19. Study details: The analysed material was cDNA or gDNA that came from T cells, B-cell-depleted T cells, or PBMCs.

Original handling: It was from reference gene primer amplification that nucleated cell counts were estimated. Assay: immunoSEQ multiplex PCR; the TCRdb copy retains only in-frame clones and omits some. That table is the source of V, J and clone size, and D and trimming were worked out from the DNA. The table lists over 200,000 clones, 88% of them singletons. This CDR3 comprises 16 residues. J was trimmed by 4 bases and V by 4 bases; bases with no gene match: 11. In germline, CDR1 is MGHDK, CDR2 SYGVNS. The rearrangement joins TRBV25-1 to TRBJ1-1; 8 nucleotides agree with TRBD1. The sample comprised peripheral blood. The clonotype originates from a woman aged 55-75 years with acute or convalescent COVID-19. Written as DNA, the CDR3 is TGTGCCAGCAGTGCTCTACAGGGGGGAGGAGGCACTGAAGCTTTCTTT. Amino acids: CASSALQGGGGTEAFF.